What follows describes a single T cell receptor beta chain. Its antigen remains undetermined. Base-call qualities are not available, and no considerably larger clone is one nucleotide away. This sample is drawn from a study of T cells after posttransplantation cyclophosphamide (dated by TCRdb to between 2015 and 2016). For the study in its entirety: Using TRB sequencing, the study followed how the T cell repertoire rebuilt after myeloablative bone marrow transplantation with posttransplantation cyclophosphamide given as GVHD prophylaxis. Samples from some 32 PTCy-treated patients and fewer than 20 related bone marrow donors of those patients were subjected to antigen receptor sequencing. Blood from every one of the roughly 35 PTCy patients who had 1-year posttransplant specimens underwent TRB sequencing. In 3 patients, up to roughly 3 additional blood samples taken between 2 and 5.2 years after transplant also underwent TRB sequencing, as did pretransplant blood from several patients. Because TRA and TRB clonality correlated tightly in several samples, later TCR analyses were limited to TRB. Public TRB sequences were queried against a database of over 3,000 sequences associated with responses to pathogens, tumor antigens, self-antigens and alloantigens.

General conclusions and limits of the study: Across some 45 patients, TRB clonality was highly associated with recipient CMV seropositivity and CMV reactivation, and PTCy diversity was similar to diversity in CNI/methotrexate controls. At 1-2 months, donor-recipient similarity was low but rose over the first year, and the later blood repertoires were often dominated by donor CD8+ memory clones. The TRB repertoires of T cells infiltrating skin or GI tract showed only limited overlap with the TRB repertoires of T cells in blood.

In the paper's terms, the treatment or condition label means: high-dose cyclophosphamide on days +3 and +4 as single-agent GVHD prophylaxis. For conditioning, the PTCy patients got busulfan and fludarabine, then a related or unrelated marrow graft, followed by cyclophosphamide on days +3 and +4. PTCy-treated patients came from a prospective multi-institutional clinical trial. Peripheral blood and bone marrow mononuclear cells were isolated by Ficoll-Hypaque density centrifugation and were cryopreserved. CD4+ and CD8+ T cells, including naive and memory subsets, were sorted by FACS using a FACSAria II. TRB sequencing used genomic DNA with the immunoSEQ assay at survey resolution or the hsTCRB kit. In the original analysis: The immunoSEQ software handled the initial read processing, while the LymphoSeq R package was used for the repertoire analyses. For each TRB dataset, clonality was calculated as 1 minus normalized Shannon entropy, and the Gini coefficient was computed as well. To infer phenotypes in unsorted samples, TRB sequences from sorted subsets of the recipient or donor were mapped onto the unsorted samples of the same recipient. TCRdb stores this immuneACCESS table with in-frame sequences only. Part of the clones is absent; in the studies checked, under half of the shortfall reflects unresolved V genes, and no reason is known for the rest. The V and J calls and clone size are taken from that table; D and trimming were inferred from the DNA. The sample records 10,000 to 13,000 clones, about nine tenths of which are singletons. The top ten constitute 25% to 35% of the sample.

The CDR3 measures 15 amino acids from cysteine to phenylalanine. Solely the CDR3 DNA is kept, with 45 bases framed from the first base. Via the germline V gene (reference sequence), CDR1 is LNHNV and CDR2 YYDKDF. V is clipped by 6 bases and J by 1 base, and the sequence between their germline boundaries is 16 bases long. The receptor comes from a male patient aged 25-45 years who received an allogeneic stem cell transplant from a related donor, was CMV-positive, and had acute GVHD only. Post transplant, some T cells may arise from the graft donor. The rearranged chain carries TRBV15 and TRBJ2-7; a confident D gene designation cannot be given. This material consisted of CD4+ T cells sorted from PBMCs, taken after allogeneic stem cell transplant with posttransplant cyclophosphamide. The sequenced DNA is TGTGCCACCAGAGGAGTAGGAGTCAGATCCTACGAGCAGTACTTC. It is translated as CATRGVGVRSYEQYF.